This TCR beta chain was sequenced during a study of control samples from healthy donors and cancer patients. Assay: immunoSEQ multiplex PCR; the TCRdb copy retains only in-frame clones and omits some. Of around 70,000 clones in the sample, 83% were seen once. The V gene's germline CDR1 is MNHEY and CDR2 SVGEGT. The CDR3 sequence is 15 residues long. V shed 4 bases and J 6 bases; nucleotides not matched to a gene: 7. The V call is TRBV6-2 or TRBV6-3, the J call TRBJ2-2; 8 positions match TRBD1. The receptor was isolated from a man aged 55 to 70 in good health. The source material was blood. CDR3 in DNA: TGTGCCAGCAGTTTAGGACAGGGAAGCCCCGGGGAGCTGTTTTTT. This codes for CASSLGQGSPGELFF.